The clone carrying this T cell receptor (beta chain) was counted ten times or more. The CDR3 sequence is 15 residues long. Between the trimmed V and J ends, which lost 5 bases and 0 bases, there was a span of 8 bases. Germline-derived CDR1 and CDR2 are MNHNS and SASEGT. The source of the sample is a study of T-cell reconstitution after alpha-beta-depleted transplantation in children. Researchers prepared the TCRbeta library using unique molecular identifiers, the study reports. TCRdb re-analysed the PCR reads in MiXCR, keeping a single row per CDR3 protein. The sample carries more than 90,000 distinct CDR3 sequences, approximately 9.2% recorded once.

The sample consisted of PBMCs from the stem cell graft donor, taken from the stem cell graft. This receptor was identified in a human donor who donated a stem cell graft to a child with congenital amegakaryocytic thrombocytopenia. The gene calls are TRBV6-1 and TRBJ1-6; D ambiguous. The CDR3 region is CASSRTSSYNSPLHF. The CDR3 DNA is TGTGCCAGCAGTAGAACATCCTCCTATAATTCACCCCTCCACTTT.